One T cell receptor (beta chain) is described in this entry. 60 Vbeta and 13 Jbeta primers were used in PCR. Sequencing was performed with immunoSEQ multiplex PCR; in TCRdb, only in-frame clones are kept and a portion is missing. The table shows 95,000 or so clones, with approximately 80% occurring only once. This sample is drawn from a study of cytomegalovirus exposure and HLA in healthy donors. Study-level background: In an earlier analysis, some 110 million unique TCR beta sequences were found from 150 million to 200 million T cells.

The germline CDR1 and CDR2 sequences are MNHNY and SVGAGI (reference sequence). This CDR3 has 14 residues. Trimming pared 5 bases from V and 4 bases from J, leaving 12 bases between. This clonotype originated in a woman aged 40 to 50 in good health and CMV-seronegative. The sequencing sample was made of PBMCs. The J gene is TRBJ1-3, the V gene TRBV6-6, with D possibly matching TRBD1 (5 bases). The CDR3 DNA reads TGTGCCAGCAGTAGTCGACAGAAGGGAAACACCATATATTTT. Translated: CASSSRQKGNTIYF.